This is a list of T cell receptor beta chains from one sample in a study of blood T cell repertoires in COVID-19. The data were produced by immunoSEQ multiplex PCR, yet TCRdb's version contains in-frame clones alone and is incomplete. In the table there are 180,000 or so clones, roughly 76% of which are singletons. Sequencing was done on a sample of peripheral blood. These receptors all come from a woman in her forties with COVID-19, enrolled during active disease. CDR3s include the opening cysteine and the closing phenylalanine or tryptophan. The D gene is left open where the match is weak. Size tells how often a clone was seen (once, few, many) or the class of an expanded clone, and some rows leave it out.

clone_size j_call d_call v_call cdr3_aa cdr3_nt
NA TRBJ2-1 TRBD2 TRBV5-5 CASSSGLADNEQFF TGTGCCAGCAGCTCTGGACTAGCGGACAATGAGCAGTTCTTC
few TRBJ2-1 TRBD2 TRBV24-1 CATSDPRGGQRDEQFF TGTGCCACCAGTGATCCGCGGGGAGGGCAAAGGGATGAGCAGTTCTTC
NA TRBJ1-5 TRBD1 TRBV18 CASSRDRGLVNQPQHF TGTGCCAGCTCCCGGGACAGGGGGCTCGTCAATCAGCCCCAGCATTTT
once TRBJ2-1 NA TRBV9 CASSPTGHLIYNEQFF TGTGCCAGCAGCCCAACCGGACATTTAATCTACAATGAGCAGTTCTTC
NA TRBJ2-5 NA TRBV18 CASSPRMSIQETQYF TGTGCCAGCTCACCTCGAATGAGTATACAAGAGACCCAGTACTTC
NA TRBJ1-2 TRBD1 TRBV3-1/TRBV3-2 CASSSSRGVYGYTF TGTGCCAGCAGCTCTTCCAGGGGGGTCTATGGCTACACCTTC
NA TRBJ2-5 TRBD1 TRBV18 CASSQRQGFETQYF TGTGCCAGCTCACAACGACAGGGGTTTGAGACCCAGTACTTC
NA TRBJ1-4 NA TRBV28 CASSAGESTNEKLFF TGTGCCAGCAGCGCGGGAGAGTCAACTAATGAAAAACTGTTTTTT
NA TRBJ1-1 NA TRBV29-1 CSVTQGTNTEAFF TGCAGCGTCACACAGGGCACGAACACTGAAGCTTTCTTT
once TRBJ2-1 NA TRBV6-6 CASSLGRANEQFF TGTGCCAGCAGCCTGGGGAGAGCCAATGAGCAGTTCTTC
NA TRBJ2-5 TRBD1 TRBV6-5 CASSTGVETQYF TGTGCCAGCAGCACAGGGGTAGAGACCCAGTACTTC
NA TRBJ2-2 TRBD2 TRBV9 CASSARILAGEAGELFF TGTGCCAGCAGCGCCCGTATTCTAGCGGGAGAGGCCGGGGAGCTGTTTTTT
NA TRBJ1-3 NA TRBV10-3 CAISEGEGLRVYF TGTGCCATCAGTGAAGGAGAAGGTCTGAGGGTATATTTT
NA TRBJ1-6 NA TRBV9 CASSPPGNYNSPLHF TGTGCCAGCAGCCCTCCAGGGAACTATAATTCACCCCTCCACTTT
NA TRBJ2-7 NA TRBV30 CAWSRGSERWEQYF TGTGCCTGGAGTCGAGGCTCGGAGAGGTGGGAGCAGTACTTC
NA TRBJ2-1 NA TRBV27 CASSPAGALPYNEQFF TGTGCCAGCAGTCCCGCGGGGGCCTTACCCTACAATGAGCAGTTCTTC
NA TRBJ1-2 NA TRBV3-1/TRBV3-2 CASSQSVRVYGYTF TGTGCCAGCAGCCAAAGCGTCAGGGTTTATGGCTACACCTTC
NA TRBJ2-3 TRBD1 TRBV7-8 CASDSGTGGFTDTQYF TGTGCCAGCGACTCCGGGACAGGGGGATTTACAGATACGCAGTATTTT
NA TRBJ2-1 NA TRBV27 CASTPGGTWIFNEQFF TGTGCCAGCACCCCTGGGGGCACCTGGATTTTCAATGAGCAGTTCTTC
NA TRBJ2-3 TRBD2 TRBV2 CASSDVGLADPTDTQYF TGTGCCAGCAGTGATGTGGGACTAGCGGACCCCACAGATACGCAGTATTTT
NA TRBJ1-1 NA TRBV18 CASSPRGQMNTEAFF TGTGCCAGCTCACCGAGAGGACAGATGAACACTGAAGCTTTCTTT
once TRBJ2-2 NA TRBV9 CAGRGHQNTGELFF TGTGCGGGTAGGGGACACCAAAACACCGGGGAGCTGTTTTTT
NA TRBJ1-5 TRBD1 TRBV28 CASSSQGVNQPQHF TGTGCCAGCAGTTCACAGGGGGTGAATCAGCCCCAGCATTTT
NA TRBJ1-4 NA TRBV7-9 CASRGGNYEKLFF TGTGCCAGCAGGGGGGGAAATTACGAAAAACTGTTTTTT
NA TRBJ2-1 NA TRBV7-2 CASSLEQGRSEQFF TGTGCCAGCAGCCTCGAGCAGGGTCGTAGCGAGCAGTTCTTC
once TRBJ2-5 NA TRBV11-3 CASSLGQGFEETQYF TGTGCCAGCAGCTTAGGGCAGGGGTTTGAAGAGACCCAGTACTTC
NA TRBJ2-1 TRBD2 TRBV19 CASSSGSNNEQFF TGTGCCAGTAGTAGCGGGAGTAACAATGAGCAGTTCTTC
NA TRBJ2-7 NA TRBV5-1 CASSLLDSFYEQYF TGCGCCAGCAGCTTGCTGGACAGTTTCTACGAGCAGTACTTC
NA TRBJ2-2 NA TRBV9 CASSAAIGGELFF TGTGCCAGCAGCGCCGCCATCGGGGGGGAGCTGTTTTTT
NA TRBJ1-1 NA TRBV29-1 CSGREGGFGYTEAFF TGCAGCGGCCGGGAGGGAGGGTTCGGGTACACTGAAGCTTTCTTT
once TRBJ1-2 TRBD1 TRBV19 CASSPGDRGLNGYTF TGTGCCAGTAGTCCCGGGGACAGGGGGCTAAATGGCTACACCTTC
NA TRBJ1-4 NA TRBV11-3 CASSLSRGPNEKLFF TGTGCCAGCAGCTTGAGCAGGGGCCCAAATGAAAAACTGTTTTTT
once TRBJ1-5 TRBD1 TRBV6-5 CASRRGTGGNQPQHF TGTGCCAGCAGGCGCGGGACAGGGGGCAATCAGCCCCAGCATTTT
NA TRBJ1-1 NA TRBV15 CATSRVSSEAFF TGTGCCACCAGCAGAGTATCGTCGGAAGCTTTCTTT
NA TRBJ2-4 TRBD1 TRBV4-1 CASSFLGTERVQYF TGCGCCAGCAGCTTCCTGGGGACAGAAAGAGTACAGTACTTC
NA TRBJ1-2 NA TRBV12-3/TRBV12-4 CASSLQGSGYTF TGTGCCAGCAGTTTACAGGGGAGCGGCTACACCTTC
NA TRBJ2-2 NA TRBV28 CASSSAGFTGELFF TGTGCCAGCAGTTCCGCAGGGTTCACCGGGGAGCTGTTTTTT
NA TRBJ1-2 NA TRBV19 CASSIQRGTAGGYTF TGTGCCAGTAGTATTCAGCGGGGGACTGCGGGCGGCTACACCTTC
NA TRBJ1-6 TRBD1 TRBV18 CASSPLDREGSPLHF TGTGCCAGCTCACCCCTGGACAGGGAAGGATCACCCCTCCACTTT
NA TRBJ1-5 TRBD1 TRBV10-3 CAISESRGGENQPQHF TGTGCCATCAGTGAGTCGAGAGGGGGCGAGAATCAGCCCCAGCATTTT
NA TRBJ2-3 TRBD2 TRBV10-1 CASSELAGGKDTQYF TGCGCCAGCAGTGAGCTAGCGGGAGGAAAAGATACGCAGTATTTT
NA TRBJ2-1 NA TRBV3-1/TRBV3-2 CASSQTGLYEQFF TGTGCCAGCAGCCAGACAGGACTCTATGAGCAGTTCTTC
NA TRBJ1-1 NA TRBV28 CASSRQATNTEAFF TGTGCCAGCAGCCGACAGGCAACGAACACTGAAGCTTTCTTT
NA TRBJ2-2 TRBD1 TRBV7-9 CASNSQGAQVAGELFF TGTGCCAGCAACTCCCAGGGGGCGCAGGTGGCCGGGGAGCTGTTTTTT
once TRBJ2-1 TRBD2 TRBV5-4 CASSFVGGSHNEQFF TGTGCCAGCAGCTTTGTGGGCGGGAGTCACAATGAGCAGTTCTTC